This T cell receptor beta chain was captured by sequencing in a study of shared clonotypes between healthy human individuals. Generated by immunoSEQ multiplex PCR, the TCRdb table keeps only in-frame clones and is missing some. The sample has about 1 million clones; about 74% are singletons. CDR1 and CDR2 from the germline V gene are LGHNA and YNFKEQ. The V gene end was trimmed by 1 base and the J gene end by 1 base; junction bases not matched to a gene: 4. The CDR3 sequence is 15 residues long. The sequence was collected from a man aged 18 to 30 in good health. This chain links TRBV4-2 with TRBJ2-7; TRBD2 aligns across 7 bases. Sequencing used memory CD4+ T cells sorted from blood. Subset in this sample: CD45RA-negative fraction. CDR3 sequence reads: CASSQVAGDSYEQYF. In nucleotides, the CDR3 is TGTGCCAGCAGCCAAGTAGCGGGCGATTCCTACGAGCAGTACTTC.